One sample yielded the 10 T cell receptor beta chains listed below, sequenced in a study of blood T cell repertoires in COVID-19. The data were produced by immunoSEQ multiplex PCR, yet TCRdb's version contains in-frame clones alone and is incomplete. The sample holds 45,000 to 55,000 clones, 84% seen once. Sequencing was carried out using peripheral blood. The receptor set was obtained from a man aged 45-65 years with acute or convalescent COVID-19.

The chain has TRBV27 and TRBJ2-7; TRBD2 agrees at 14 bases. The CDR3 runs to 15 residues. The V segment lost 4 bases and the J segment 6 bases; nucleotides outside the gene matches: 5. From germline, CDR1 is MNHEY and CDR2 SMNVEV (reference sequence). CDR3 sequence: CASSYQGLAGAEQYF. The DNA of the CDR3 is TGTGCCAGCAGTTATCAGGGACTAGCGGGAGCCGAGCAGTACTTC.

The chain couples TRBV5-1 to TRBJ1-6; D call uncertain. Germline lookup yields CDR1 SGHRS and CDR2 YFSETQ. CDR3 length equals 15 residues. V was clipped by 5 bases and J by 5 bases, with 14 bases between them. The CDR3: CASRVDEGHNSPLHF. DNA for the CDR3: TGCGCCAGCAGGGTCGACGAGGGCCATAATTCACCCCTCCACTTT.

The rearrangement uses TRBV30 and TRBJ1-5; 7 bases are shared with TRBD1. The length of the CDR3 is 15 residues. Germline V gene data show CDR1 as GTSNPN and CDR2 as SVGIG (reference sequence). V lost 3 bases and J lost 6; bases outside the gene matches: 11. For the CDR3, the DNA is TGTGCCTGGAGAGGTAAGGGGGCGCGGAGTCAGCCCCAGCATTTT. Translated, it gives CAWRGKGARSQPQHF.

The CDR3 loop is CASSPMTGATNEKLFF. In DNA, the CDR3 is TGTGCCAGCAGTCCAATGACAGGAGCAACTAATGAAAAACTGTTTTTT. The V gene is TRBV7-9, the J gene TRBJ1-4; TRBD1 is a possible D gene (6 bases). Germline CDR1 SEHNR, CDR2 FQNEAQ (reference sequence). This CDR3 is built from 16 residues. Trimming took off 6 bases at V and 0 bases at J, with 14 bases between the two ends.

As DNA, the CDR3 is TGTGCCAGCGACTTTTTTCCCTCCTACGAGCAGTACTTC. Encoded protein: CASDFFPSYEQYF. V usage is TRBV2 and J usage is TRBJ2-7; unclear D gene. The CDR3 contains 13 residues. V lost 8 bases to trimming and J lost 0 bases, with 11 bases between them. Germline loops: CDR1 SNHLY, CDR2 FYNNEI.

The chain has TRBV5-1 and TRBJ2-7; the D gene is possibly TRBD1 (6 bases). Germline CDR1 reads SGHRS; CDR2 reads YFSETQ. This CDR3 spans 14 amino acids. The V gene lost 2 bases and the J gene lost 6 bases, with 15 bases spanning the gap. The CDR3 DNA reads TGCGCCAGCAGCTTAGGGGGTTTCGGGCCCGAGCAGTACTTC. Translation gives CASSLGGFGPEQYF.

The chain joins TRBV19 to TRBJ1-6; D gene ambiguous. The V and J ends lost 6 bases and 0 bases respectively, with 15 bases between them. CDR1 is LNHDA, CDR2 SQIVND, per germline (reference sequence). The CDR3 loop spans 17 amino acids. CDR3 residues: CASSTGGSSSYNSPLHF. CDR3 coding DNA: TGTGCCAGTAGCACGGGAGGGTCGAGCTCCTATAATTCACCCCTCCACTTT.

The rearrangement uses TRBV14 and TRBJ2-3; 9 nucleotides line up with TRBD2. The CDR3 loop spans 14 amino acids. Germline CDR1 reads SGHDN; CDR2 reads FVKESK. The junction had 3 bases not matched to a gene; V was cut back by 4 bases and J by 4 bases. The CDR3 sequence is CASSRSGGADTQYF. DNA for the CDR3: TGTGCCAGCAGCCGTAGCGGGGGCGCAGATACGCAGTATTTT.

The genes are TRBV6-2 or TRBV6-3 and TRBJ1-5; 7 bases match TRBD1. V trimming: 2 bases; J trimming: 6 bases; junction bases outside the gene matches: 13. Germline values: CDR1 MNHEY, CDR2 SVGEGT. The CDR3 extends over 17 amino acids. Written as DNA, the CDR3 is TGTGCCAGCAGTTACGGGACAGTAGGGCTATGGCCTCAGCCCCAGCATTTT. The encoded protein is CASSYGTVGLWPQPQHF.

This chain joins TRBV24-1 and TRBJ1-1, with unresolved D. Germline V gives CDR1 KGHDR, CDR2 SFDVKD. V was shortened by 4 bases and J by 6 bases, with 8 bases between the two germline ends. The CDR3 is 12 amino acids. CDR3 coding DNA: TGTGCCACCAGTGACCCCGGGGCTGAAGCTTTCTTT. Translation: CATSDPGAEAFF.